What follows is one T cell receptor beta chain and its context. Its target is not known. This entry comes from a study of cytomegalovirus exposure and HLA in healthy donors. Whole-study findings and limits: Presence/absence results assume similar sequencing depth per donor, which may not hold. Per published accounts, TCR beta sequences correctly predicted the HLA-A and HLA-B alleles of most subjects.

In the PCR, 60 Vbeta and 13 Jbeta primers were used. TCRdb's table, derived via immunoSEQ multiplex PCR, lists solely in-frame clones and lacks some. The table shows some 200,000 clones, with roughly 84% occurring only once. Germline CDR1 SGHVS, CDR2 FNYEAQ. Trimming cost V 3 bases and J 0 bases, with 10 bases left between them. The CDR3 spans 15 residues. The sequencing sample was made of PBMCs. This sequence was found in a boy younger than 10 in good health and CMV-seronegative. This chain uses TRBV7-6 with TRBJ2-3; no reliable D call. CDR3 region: CASSFLQTSTDTQYF. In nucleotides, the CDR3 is TGTGCCAGCAGCTTCCTGCAAACTAGCACAGATACGCAGTATTTT.